This T cell receptor beta chain appears in the sequencing data of a study of early T cells in non-severe SARS-CoV-2 infection. From the 5' RACE reads, TCRdb called clonotypes with MiXCR, one entry per CDR3 protein. The table lists more than 95,000 distinct CDR3 sequences, 15% to 20% of them singletons. The source is an adult who was a healthcare worker with PCR-confirmed SARS-CoV-2 infection or an uninfected control (not recorded which). The sample was whole blood.

The CDR3 DNA follows: TGTGCCAGCAGTCACAGGTGGGGCGAGCAGTACTTC. Amino acids: CASSHRWGEQYF. This chain uses TRBV6-2 or TRBV6-3 with TRBJ2-7; D perhaps matches TRBD1 (5 bases). Per germline, CDR1 MNHEY and CDR2 SVGEGT. CDR3 length: 12 residues. With 5 bases removed from V and 6 bases from J, the gap between germline ends came to 11 bases.